Each of the 17 T cell receptor beta chains below was sequenced from the same sample in a study of PD-1 blockade in classical Hodgkin lymphoma. The time point was: cycle 4 day 1 (C4D1), after 5 to 7 weeks of nivolumab. Relapse was seen in all patients after autologous stem cell transplantation, and brentuximab vedotin exposure was variable. Magnetic depletion of unwanted cells isolated CD4+ T cells from thawed PBMCs. Profiling relied on immunoSEQ multiplex PCR, and the TCRdb table lists in-frame clones only, not all of them. Of around 30,000 clones in the sample, roughly 80% are singletons; the top ten hold less than 0.65%. The specimen comprised CD4+ T cells from blood, sampled before the fourth cycle of nivolumab. The receptor source for this set is a human donor with classical Hodgkin lymphoma.

The rearrangement joins TRBV7-9 to TRBJ1-2, with D possibly being TRBD1 (5 bases). Germline assignment: CDR1 SEHNR and CDR2 FQNEAQ (reference sequence). The CDR3 sequence is 11 residues long. Between the trimmed V and J ends, which lost 3 bases and 7 bases, there was a span of 6 bases. This chain's CDR3 is CASSLGGGYTF. For the CDR3, the DNA is TGTGCCAGCAGCTTGGGGGGTGGCTACACCTTC.

V is TRBV5-1 and J is TRBJ2-7; possibly TRBD2 for D (6 bases). The germline V gene has CDR1 SGHRS and CDR2 YFSETQ. V was clipped by 3 bases and J by 2 bases, with 12 bases between them. The CDR3 loop spans 14 amino acids. The CDR3 region is CASSSAGTAYEQYF. The CDR3 bases are TGCGCCAGCAGCTCGGCGGGGACCGCCTACGAGCAGTACTTC.

The chain combines TRBV6-6 with TRBJ1-3; the match to TRBD1 covers 9 bases. The CDR3 sequence is 15 residues long. Trimming cost V 6 bases and J 2 bases; bases outside gene matches: 5. Germline loops: CDR1 MNHNY, CDR2 SVGAGI (reference sequence). CDR3 bases: TGTGCCAGCAGGGGGGGGACAGGGACTGGAAACACCATATATTTT. It translates to CASRGGTGTGNTIYF.

The V call is TRBV2, the J call TRBJ2-2, with TRBD2 as a possible D gene (6 bases). V lost 6 bases, J lost 4 bases, and 12 bases lay in between. This CDR3 has 14 residues. Germline CDR1 is SNHLY and CDR2 is FYNNEI. The CDR3, as DNA: TGTGCCAGCAGGGGTAGCGGATCCACCGGGGAGCTGTTTTTT. As protein: CASRGSGSTGELFF. The full variable domain, rest sourced from reference TRBV2 and TRBJ2-2, is EPEVTQTPSHQVTQMGQEVILRCVPISNHLYFYWYRQILGQKVEFLVSFYNNEISEKSEIFDDQFSVERPDGSNFTLKIRSTKLEDSAMYFCASRGSGSTGELFFGEGSRLTVL.

The chain joins TRBV7-3 to TRBJ2-5; 8 bases are a match to TRBD1. CDR3 length: 14 residues. From germline, CDR1 is SGHTA and CDR2 FQGTGA. Trimming took 5 bases from V and 7 from J; bases not matched to a gene: 9. The CDR3 coding sequence is TGTGCCAGCAGCCCAGGGGGCCTGCCAGGGACCCAGTACTTC. It specifies CASSPGGLPGTQYF.

This chain uses TRBV29-1 with TRBJ1-2, with TRBD1 matching over 8 bases. From germline, CDR1 is SQVTM and CDR2 ANQGSEA. The CDR3 has 14 residues. The V and J ends lost 3 bases and 4 bases, in that order; junction bases with no gene match: 7. This CDR3 reads CSVDGTGSSYGYTF. The CDR3 coding sequence is TGCAGCGTTGATGGGACAGGTTCCAGCTATGGCTACACCTTC.

This clone appeared once. The chain is built from TRBV4-1 and TRBJ1-2; D gene uncertain. Deletions cut 0 bases from V and 8 bases from J, with 10 bases between. Germline CDR1 reads MGHRA; CDR2 reads YSYEKL. There are 13 residues in the CDR3. The chain's CDR3 is CASSQEGYRGYTF. The CDR3 nucleotides are TGCGCCAGCAGCCAAGAAGGTTATCGGGGCTACACCTTC.

This chain uses TRBV23-1 with TRBJ1-1, with D maybe TRBD1 (5 bases). TRBV23-1 is assigned to the ORF class and has an uncertain function. V was pared by 2 bases and J by 5 bases, with 21 bases between. The CDR3 runs 17 residues. CDR3 nucleotide sequence: TGCGCCAGCAGTCAACTTTTGATCTGCAGGGTGTTAACTGAAGCTTTCTTT. It translates to CASSQLLICRVLTEAFF.

The chain combines TRBV6-5 with TRBJ1-2, with TRBD1 as a possible D gene (5 bases). V was pared by 7 bases and J by 8 bases, with 23 bases between. Germline V gene sequence: CDR1 MNHEY, CDR2 SVGAGI. The CDR3 totals 15 residues. The CDR3 sequence: CASTLPSGLFEGYTF. The CDR3 region has the DNA TGTGCCAGCACCCTACCGTCGGGACTGTTCGAGGGCTACACCTTC.

This chain links TRBV5-4 with TRBJ2-2; TRBD2 matches at 8 bases. CDR1 is SGHNT, CDR2 YYREEE, per germline (reference sequence). The CDR3 has 17 residues. The V gene end was trimmed by 3 bases and the J gene end by 6 bases; junction bases not matched to a gene: 13. CDR3 residues: CASSSNKNRLAPGELFF. The CDR3 nucleotides read TGTGCCAGCAGCTCTAATAAAAACCGACTAGCGCCCGGGGAGCTGTTTTTT. The full variable domain, in which reference TRBV5-4 and TRBJ2-2 provide the parts outside the CDR3, is ETGVTQSPTHLIKTRGQQVTLRCSSQSGHNTVSWYQQALGQGPQFIFQYYREEENGRGNFPPRFSGLQFPNYSSELNVNALELDDSALYLCASSSNKNRLAPGELFFGEGSRLTVL.

The gene calls are TRBV7-9 and TRBJ2-5; 9 bases are a match to TRBD1. CDR3 size: 15 residues. The V gene end was trimmed by 1 base and the J gene end by 4 bases; junction bases not matched to a gene: 4. Germline V gene data show CDR1 as SEHNR and CDR2 as FQNEAQ (reference sequence). The CDR3 reads CASSLVQGAVETQYF. In nucleotides, the CDR3 is TGTGCCAGCAGCTTAGTACAGGGGGCGGTAGAGACCCAGTACTTC. Variable domain in full (rest from reference TRBV7-9 and TRBJ2-5): DTGVSQNPRHKITKRGQNVTFRCDPISEHNRLYWYRQTLGQGPEFLTYFQNEAQLEKSRLLSDRFSAERPKGSFSTLEIQRTEQGDSAMYLCASSLVQGAVETQYFGPGTRLLVL.

V is TRBV19 and J is TRBJ1-6, with TRBD1 matching 8 bases. The CDR3 runs to 13 residues. Trimming cost V 8 bases and J 10 bases; bases outside gene matches: 7. Germline V gene lookup returns CDR1 LNHDA and CDR2 SQIVND (reference sequence). The CDR3 DNA follows: TGTGCCAGTGCAGGACAGGGAGGATCACCCCTCCACTTT. As protein: CASAGQGGSPLHF.

The chain combines TRBV10-3 with TRBJ1-2; weak D call: TRBD1 (5 bases). V lost 0 bases to trimming and J lost 5 bases, with 7 bases between them. The CDR3 length is 13 residues. Germline V gene sequence: CDR1 ENHRY, CDR2 SYGVKD. CDR3 amino acids: CAISESEGYGYTF. The CDR3, as DNA: TGTGCCATCAGTGAGTCAGAGGGGTATGGCTACACCTTC.

The V and J genes are TRBV5-4 and TRBJ1-4; D unresolved. Per the germline V gene, CDR1 is SGHNT and CDR2 is YYREEE (reference sequence). V was pared by 5 bases and J by 3 bases, with 14 bases between. CDR3 size: 15 residues. For the CDR3, the DNA is TGTGCCAGCAGTCTAACCTTGGGTCCTAATGAAAAACTGTTTTTT. Its translation is CASSLTLGPNEKLFF.

The chain is built from TRBV5-1 and TRBJ2-3; tentative D call: TRBD1 (6 bases). V lost 1 base to trimming and J lost 2 bases, with 11 bases between them. In germline, CDR1 is SGHRS, CDR2 YFSETQ. The CDR3 is 15 residues long. The CDR3 is CASSLTGRTTDTQYF. In DNA, the CDR3 is TGCGCCAGCAGCTTGACAGGGCGTACCACAGATACGCAGTATTTT.

The chain is built from TRBV7-2 and TRBJ1-2; D possibly corresponds to TRBD1 (5 bases). V dropped 5 bases and J dropped 7 bases, with 20 bases sitting between them. This CDR3 spans 15 amino acids. The germline gives CDR1 SGHTA, CDR2 FQGNSA. CDR3 nucleotide sequence: TGTGCCAGCAGCGCAAGTTTACCAGGGAGGAGTGGCTACACCTTC. It yields the protein CASSASLPGRSGYTF.

This chain uses TRBV19 with TRBJ2-7, with D maybe TRBD1 (6 bases). V dropped 5 bases and J dropped 2 bases, with 10 bases sitting between them. The CDR3 runs 13 residues. Per the germline V gene, CDR1 is LNHDA and CDR2 is SQIVND (reference sequence). CDR3: CASSLGAAYEQYF. CDR3 nucleotides: TGTGCCAGTAGTCTGGGGGCCGCCTACGAGCAGTACTTC.